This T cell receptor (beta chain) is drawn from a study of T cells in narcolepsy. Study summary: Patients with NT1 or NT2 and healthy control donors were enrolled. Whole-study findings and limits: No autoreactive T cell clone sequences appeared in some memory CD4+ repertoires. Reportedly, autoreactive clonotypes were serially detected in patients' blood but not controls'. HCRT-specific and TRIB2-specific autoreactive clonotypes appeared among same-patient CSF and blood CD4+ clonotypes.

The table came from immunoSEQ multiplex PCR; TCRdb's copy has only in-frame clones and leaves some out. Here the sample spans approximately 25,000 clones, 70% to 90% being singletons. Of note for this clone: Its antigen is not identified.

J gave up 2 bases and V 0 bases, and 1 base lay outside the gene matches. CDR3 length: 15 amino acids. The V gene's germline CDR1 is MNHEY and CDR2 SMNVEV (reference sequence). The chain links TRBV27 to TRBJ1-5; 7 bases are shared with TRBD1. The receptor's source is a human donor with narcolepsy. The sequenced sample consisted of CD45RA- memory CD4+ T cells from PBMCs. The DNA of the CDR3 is TGTGCCAGCAGTTTATCCGGGACAGGCAATCAGCCCCAGCATTTT. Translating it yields CASSLSGTGNQPQHF.